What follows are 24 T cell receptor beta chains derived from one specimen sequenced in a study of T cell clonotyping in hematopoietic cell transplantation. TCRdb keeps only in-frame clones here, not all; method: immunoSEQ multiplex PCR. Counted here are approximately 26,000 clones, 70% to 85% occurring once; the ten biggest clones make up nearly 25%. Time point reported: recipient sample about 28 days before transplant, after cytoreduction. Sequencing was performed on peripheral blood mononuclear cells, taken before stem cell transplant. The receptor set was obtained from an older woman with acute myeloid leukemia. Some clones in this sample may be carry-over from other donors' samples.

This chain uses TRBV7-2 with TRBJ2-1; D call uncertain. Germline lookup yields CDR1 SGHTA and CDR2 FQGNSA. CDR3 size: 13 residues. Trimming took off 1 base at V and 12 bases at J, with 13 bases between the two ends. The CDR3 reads CASSLEVRHGQFF. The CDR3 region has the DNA TGTGCCAGCAGCTTAGAGGTCCGCCACGGGCAGTTCTTC.

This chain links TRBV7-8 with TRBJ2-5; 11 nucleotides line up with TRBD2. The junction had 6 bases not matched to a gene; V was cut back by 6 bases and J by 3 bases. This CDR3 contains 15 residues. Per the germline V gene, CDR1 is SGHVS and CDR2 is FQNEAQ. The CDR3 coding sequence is TGTGCCAGCAGATTTAGCGGGGGGGCCGAAGAGACCCAGTACTTC. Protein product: CASRFSGGAEETQYF.

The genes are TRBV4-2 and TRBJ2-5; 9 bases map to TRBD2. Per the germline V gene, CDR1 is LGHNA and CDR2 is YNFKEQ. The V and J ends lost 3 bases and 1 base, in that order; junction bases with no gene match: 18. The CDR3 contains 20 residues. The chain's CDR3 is CASSHPQEVRPSGTQETQYF. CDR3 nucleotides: TGTGCCAGCAGCCACCCACAAGAGGTGAGGCCTAGCGGGACCCAAGAGACCCAGTACTTC.

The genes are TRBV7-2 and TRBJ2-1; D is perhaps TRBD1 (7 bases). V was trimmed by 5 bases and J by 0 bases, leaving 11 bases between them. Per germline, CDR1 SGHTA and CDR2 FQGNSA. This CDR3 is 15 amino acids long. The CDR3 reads CASSAGQSSYNEQFF. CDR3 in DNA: TGTGCCAGCAGCGCGGGACAGAGCTCCTACAATGAGCAGTTCTTC.

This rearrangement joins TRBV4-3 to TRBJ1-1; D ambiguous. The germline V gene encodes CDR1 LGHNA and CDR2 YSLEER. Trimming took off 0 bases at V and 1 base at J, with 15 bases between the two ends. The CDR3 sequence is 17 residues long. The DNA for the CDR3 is TGCGCCAGCAGCCAAGATATGGTCGGCTGGGGGAACACTGAAGCTTTCTTT. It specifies CASSQDMVGWGNTEAFF.

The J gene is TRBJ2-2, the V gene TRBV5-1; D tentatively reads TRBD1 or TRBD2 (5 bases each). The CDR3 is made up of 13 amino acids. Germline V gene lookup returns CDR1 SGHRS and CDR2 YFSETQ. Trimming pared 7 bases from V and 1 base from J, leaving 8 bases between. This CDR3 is CASYGGNTGELFF. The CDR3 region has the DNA TGCGCCAGCTATGGGGGGAACACCGGGGAGCTGTTTTTT.

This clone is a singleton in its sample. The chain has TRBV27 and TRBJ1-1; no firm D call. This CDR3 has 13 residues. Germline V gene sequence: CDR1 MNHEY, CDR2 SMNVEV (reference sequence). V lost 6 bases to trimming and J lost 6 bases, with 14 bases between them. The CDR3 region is CASSLTPIAEAFF. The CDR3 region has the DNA TGTGCCAGCAGCCTCACTCCTATAGCTGAAGCTTTCTTT.

CDR3 sequence: CASSARRGLYEQYF. CDR3 nucleotide sequence: TGTGCCAGCAGTGCCCGCAGGGGGCTCTACGAGCAGTACTTC. J is TRBJ2-7 and V is TRBV6-1, with 8 bases aligning to TRBD1. CDR3 length: 14 amino acids. The J segment lost 3 bases and the V segment lost 4 bases, leaving 5 bases of the junction unmatched. Per germline, CDR1 MNHNS and CDR2 SASEGT.

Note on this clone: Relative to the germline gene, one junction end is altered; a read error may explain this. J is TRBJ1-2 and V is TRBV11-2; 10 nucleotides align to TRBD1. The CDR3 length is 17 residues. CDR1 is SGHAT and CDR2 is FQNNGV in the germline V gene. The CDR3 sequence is CAGSPTTGGRANYGYTF. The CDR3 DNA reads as TGTGCCGGCAGCCCGACGACAGGGGGCAGGGCTAACTATGGCTACACCTTC.

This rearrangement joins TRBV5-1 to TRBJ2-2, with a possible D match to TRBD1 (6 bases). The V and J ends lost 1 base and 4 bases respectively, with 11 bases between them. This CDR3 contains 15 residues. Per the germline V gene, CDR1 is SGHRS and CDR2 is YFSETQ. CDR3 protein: CASSLPQGSTGELFF. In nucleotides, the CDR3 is TGCGCCAGCAGCTTGCCACAGGGAAGCACCGGGGAGCTGTTTTTT.

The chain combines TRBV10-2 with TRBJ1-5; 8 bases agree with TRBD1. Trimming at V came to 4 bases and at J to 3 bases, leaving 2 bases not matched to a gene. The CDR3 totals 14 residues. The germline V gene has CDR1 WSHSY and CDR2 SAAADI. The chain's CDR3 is CASSGTGNNQPQHF. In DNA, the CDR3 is TGCGCCAGCAGTGGGACAGGGAACAATCAGCCCCAGCATTTT.

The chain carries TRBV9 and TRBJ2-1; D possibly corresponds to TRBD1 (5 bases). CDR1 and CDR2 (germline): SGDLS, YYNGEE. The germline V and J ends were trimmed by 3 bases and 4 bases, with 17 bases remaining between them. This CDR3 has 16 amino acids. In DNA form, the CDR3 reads TGTGCCAGCAGCGCGAGCCAGGGTGTTGGTTACAATGAGCAGTTCTTC. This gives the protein CASSASQGVGYNEQFF.

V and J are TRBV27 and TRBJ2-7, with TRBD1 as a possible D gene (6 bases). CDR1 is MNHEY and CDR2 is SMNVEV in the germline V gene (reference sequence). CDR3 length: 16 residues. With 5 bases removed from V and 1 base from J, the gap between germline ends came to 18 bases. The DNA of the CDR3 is TGTGCCAGCAGTCTAGGACCTCAGGGGTGGTCCTACGAGCAGTACTTC. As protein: CASSLGPQGWSYEQYF.

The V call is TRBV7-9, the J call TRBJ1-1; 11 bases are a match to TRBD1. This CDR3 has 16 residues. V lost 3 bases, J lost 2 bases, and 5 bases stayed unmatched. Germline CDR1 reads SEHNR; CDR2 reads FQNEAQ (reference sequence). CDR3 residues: CASSFWGQGGNTEAFF. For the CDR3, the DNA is TGTGCCAGCAGCTTTTGGGGACAGGGGGGAAACACTGAAGCTTTCTTT.

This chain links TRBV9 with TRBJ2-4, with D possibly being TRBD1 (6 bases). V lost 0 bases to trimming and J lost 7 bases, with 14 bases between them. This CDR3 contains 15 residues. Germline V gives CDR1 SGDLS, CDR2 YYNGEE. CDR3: CASSVGGQGSNIQYF. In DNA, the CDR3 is TGTGCCAGCAGCGTAGGGGGGCAGGGCTCGAACATTCAGTACTTC. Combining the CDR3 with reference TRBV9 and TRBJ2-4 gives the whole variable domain DSGVTQTPKHLITATGQRVTLRCSPRSGDLSVYWYQQSLDQGLQFLIQYYNGEERAKGNILERFSAQQFPDLHSELNLSSLELGDSALYFCASSVGGQGSNIQYFGAGTRLSVL.

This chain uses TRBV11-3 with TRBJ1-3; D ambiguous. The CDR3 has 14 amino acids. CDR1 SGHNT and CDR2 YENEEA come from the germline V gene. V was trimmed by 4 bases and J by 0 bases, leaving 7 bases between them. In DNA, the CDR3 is TGTGCCAGCAGCTCTGAGAGCTCTGGAAACACCATATATTTT. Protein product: CASSSESSGNTIYF.

The CDR3 bases are TGTGCCAGCAGTTTATCAGGGTTGAGCAATCAGCCCCAGCATTTT. Protein product: CASSLSGLSNQPQHF. The chain couples TRBV27 to TRBJ1-5; D is undetermined. V lost 0 bases to trimming and J lost 1 base, with 7 bases between them. The V gene's germline CDR1 is MNHEY and CDR2 SMNVEV (reference sequence). The length of the CDR3 is 15 residues.

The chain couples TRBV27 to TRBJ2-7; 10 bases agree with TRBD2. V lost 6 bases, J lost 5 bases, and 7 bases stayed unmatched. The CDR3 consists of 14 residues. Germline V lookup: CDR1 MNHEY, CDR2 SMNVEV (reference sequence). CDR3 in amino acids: CASRVAGGRDEQYF. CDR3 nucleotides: TGTGCCAGCAGAGTAGCGGGGGGCCGCGACGAGCAGTACTTC.

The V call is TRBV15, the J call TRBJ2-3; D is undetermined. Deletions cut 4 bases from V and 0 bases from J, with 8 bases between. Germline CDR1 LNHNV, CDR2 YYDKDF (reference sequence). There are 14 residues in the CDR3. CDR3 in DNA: TGTGCCACCAGCAACGGGCAAAGCACAGATACGCAGTATTTT. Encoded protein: CATSNGQSTDTQYF.

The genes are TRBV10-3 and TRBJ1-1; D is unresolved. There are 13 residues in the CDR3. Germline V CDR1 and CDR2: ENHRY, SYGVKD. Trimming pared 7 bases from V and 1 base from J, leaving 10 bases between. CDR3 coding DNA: TGTGCCATCACCCCTCAACCGAACACTGAAGCTTTCTTT. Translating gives CAITPQPNTEAFF.

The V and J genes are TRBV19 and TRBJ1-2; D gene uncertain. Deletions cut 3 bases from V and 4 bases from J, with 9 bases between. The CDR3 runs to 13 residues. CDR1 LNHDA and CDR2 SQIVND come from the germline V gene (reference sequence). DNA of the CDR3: TGTGCCAGTAGTATGCGGCAGACCTATGGCTACACCTTC. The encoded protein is CASSMRQTYGYTF.

CDR3 residues: CASTPHLRGGNYGYTF. CDR3 sequence (DNA): TGTGCCAGCACACCCCATTTGAGAGGAGGTAACTATGGCTACACCTTC. The genes are TRBV9 and TRBJ1-2; D gene ambiguous. The CDR3 has 16 residues. Germline-derived CDR1 and CDR2 are SGDLS and YYNGEE. Trimming pared 6 bases from V and 1 base from J, leaving 19 bases between.

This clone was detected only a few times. This chain's CDR3 is CASSAGLAETDTQYF. CDR3 nucleotide sequence: TGTGCCAGCAGTGCCGGACTAGCGGAGACAGATACGCAGTATTTT. The chain couples TRBV6-4 to TRBJ2-3, with TRBD2 identical over 10 bases. The J segment lost 3 bases and the V segment lost 4 bases, leaving 4 bases of the junction unmatched. Germline V gene sequence: CDR1 MRHNA, CDR2 SNTAGT. This CDR3 is 15 amino acids long.

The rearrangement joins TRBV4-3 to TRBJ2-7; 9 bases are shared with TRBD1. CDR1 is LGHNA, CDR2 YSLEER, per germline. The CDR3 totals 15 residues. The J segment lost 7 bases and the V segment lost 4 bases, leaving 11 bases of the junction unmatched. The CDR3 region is CASSPEATGGREQYF. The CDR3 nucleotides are TGCGCCAGCAGCCCCGAGGCAACAGGGGGCCGGGAGCAGTACTTC.